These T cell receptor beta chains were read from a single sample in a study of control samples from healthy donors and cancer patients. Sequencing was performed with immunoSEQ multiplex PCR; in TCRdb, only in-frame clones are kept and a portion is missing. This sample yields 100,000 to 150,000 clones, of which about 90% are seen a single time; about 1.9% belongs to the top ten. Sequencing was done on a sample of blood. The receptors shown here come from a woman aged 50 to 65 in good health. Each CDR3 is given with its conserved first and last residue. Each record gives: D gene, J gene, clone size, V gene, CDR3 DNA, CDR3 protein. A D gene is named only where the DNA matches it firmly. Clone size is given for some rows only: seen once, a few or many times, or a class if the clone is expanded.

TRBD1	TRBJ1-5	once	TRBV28	TGTGCCAGCAGTCCCGCAGGGGGCGAAGTCATCAATCAGCCCCAGCATTTT	CASSPAGGEVINQPQHF
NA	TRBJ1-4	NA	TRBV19	TGTGCCAGTAGTATCATAGGATTTAATGAAAAACTGTTTTTT	CASSIIGFNEKLFF
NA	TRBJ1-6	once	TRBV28	TGTGCCAGCAGGTCTGGAGGGAGTAATTCACCCCTCCACTTT	CASRSGGSNSPLHF
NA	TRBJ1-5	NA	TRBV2	TGTGCCAGCAACGGGGACCTCGGTCGGCCCCAGCATTTT	CASNGDLGRPQHF
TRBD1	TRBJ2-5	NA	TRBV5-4	TGTGCCAGCAGTCCTGGACAGGGAAAGACGGAGACCCAGTACTTC	CASSPGQGKTETQYF
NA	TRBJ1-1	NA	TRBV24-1	TGTGCCACCAGTGATTCCACCGCAGGGATTCGGAACACTGAAGCTTTCTTT	CATSDSTAGIRNTEAFF
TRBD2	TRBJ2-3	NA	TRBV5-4	TGTGCCAGCAGCTTAGGACTAGCGGGCACAGATACGCAGTATTTT	CASSLGLAGTDTQYF
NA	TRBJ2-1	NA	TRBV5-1	TGCGCCAGCAGCTTGGACAGGGCAGTGGGTGAGCAGTTCTTC	CASSLDRAVGEQFF
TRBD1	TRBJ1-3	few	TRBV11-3	TGTGCCAGCAGCCCGGGACAGGGACCTGGAAACACCATATATTTT	CASSPGQGPGNTIYF
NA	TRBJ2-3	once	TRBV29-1	TGCAGCGCCCGGGTTGGGACAGATACGCAGTATTTT	CSARVGTDTQYF
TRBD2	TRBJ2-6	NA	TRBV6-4	TGTGCCAGCAGCGTCACTAGCGGGACATTTGGAGATGGGGCCAACGTCCTGACTTTC	CASSVTSGTFGDGANVLTF
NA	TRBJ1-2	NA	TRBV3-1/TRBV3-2	TGTGCCAGCAGCCAAGCTGGGCCAGCTAACTATGGCTACACCTTC	CASSQAGPANYGYTF
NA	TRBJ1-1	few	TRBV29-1	TGCAGCGTTGAAGATCTTACCCCGGTCCCTTTGAACACTGAAGCTTTCTTT	CSVEDLTPVPLNTEAFF
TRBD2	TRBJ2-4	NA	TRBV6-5	TGTGCCAGCAGTAAACTAGCGGGAGGAGCCATTCAGTACTTC	CASSKLAGGAIQYF
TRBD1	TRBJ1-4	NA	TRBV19	TGTGCCAGTAGTATAGTACAGGGGAAAAAACTGTTTTTT	CASSIVQGKKLFF
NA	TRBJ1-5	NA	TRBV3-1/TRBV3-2	TGTGCCAGCAGTCAAACGGGGAGGGATCAGCCCCAGCATTTT	CASSQTGRDQPQHF
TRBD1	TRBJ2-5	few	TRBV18	TGTGCCAGCTCACCACCGACAGGGGGCCGCGAGGGTGAGACCCAGTACTTC	CASSPPTGGREGETQYF
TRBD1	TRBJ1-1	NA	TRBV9	TGTGCCAGCAGCACGACAGGGGAGACTGAAGCTTTCTTT	CASSTTGETEAFF
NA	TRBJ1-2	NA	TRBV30	TGTGCCTGGGATTCTATCGCAGGCCTAGGTGGCTACACCTTC	CAWDSIAGLGGYTF
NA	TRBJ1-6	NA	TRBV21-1	TGTGCCAGCAGCGAGTCGAAAGCGAAGGTTACACCCCTCCACTTT	CASSESKAKVTPLHF
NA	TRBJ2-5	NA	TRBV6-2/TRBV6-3	TGTGCCAGCAGTTACTCGATAGGGGTTTCGGACTTC	CASSYSIGVSDF
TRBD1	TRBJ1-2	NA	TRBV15	TGTGCCACCAGCAGAGATCGGCAGGGGGTCGGTGGCTACACCTTC	CATSRDRQGVGGYTF
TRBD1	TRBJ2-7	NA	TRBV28	TGTGCCAGCACGGGGGACAGGGGCTACGAGCAGTACTTC	CASTGDRGYEQYF
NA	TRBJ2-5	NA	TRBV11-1	TGTGCCAGCAGCGGCCGAGGGACAAGCCTCCAAGAGACCCAGTACTTC	CASSGRGTSLQETQYF
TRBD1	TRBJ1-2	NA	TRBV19	TGTGCCAGTAAAGACCATGGACAGGGTCGCGGCTACACCTTC	CASKDHGQGRGYTF
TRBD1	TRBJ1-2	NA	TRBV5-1	TGCGCCAGCAGCTTGACGTCTGACAGGGCATATGGCTACACCTTC	CASSLTSDRAYGYTF
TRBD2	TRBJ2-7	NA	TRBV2	TGCGTAGGGGCTAGCGGTCCGTACGAGCAGTACTTC	CVGASGPYEQYF
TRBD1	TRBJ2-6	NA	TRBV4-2	TGTGCCACCTCCCTGGGCAGGGGGAATGGGGCCAACGTCCTGACTTTC	CATSLGRGNGANVLTF
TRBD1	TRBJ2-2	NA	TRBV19	TGTGCCAGTAGTATAGATAGGGGGACAGGGTACACCGGGGAGCTGTTTTTT	CASSIDRGTGYTGELFF
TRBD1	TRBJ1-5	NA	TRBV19	TGTGCCAGTAGTATAGACAGGGGGAACAATCAGCCCCAGCATTTT	CASSIDRGNNQPQHF
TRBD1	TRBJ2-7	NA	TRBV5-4	TGTGCCAGCAGCCCAAGACAGGGGGCCTACGAGCAGTACTTC	CASSPRQGAYEQYF
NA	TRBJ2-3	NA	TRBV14	TGTGCCAGCAGCCAAGACCGGAAGGGATCGGATACGCAGTATTTT	CASSQDRKGSDTQYF
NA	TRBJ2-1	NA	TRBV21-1	TGTGCCAGCAGCAAAGAAGGGGTCGGATGGCACCCAAACAATGAGCAGTTCTTC	CASSKEGVGWHPNNEQFF
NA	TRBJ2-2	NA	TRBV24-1	TGTGCCACCAGTGATTTGCGAAACACCGGGGAGCTGTTTTTT	CATSDLRNTGELFF
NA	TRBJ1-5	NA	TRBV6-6	TGTGCCAGCAGCTGGACAGAGGGACCCCAGCATTTT	CASSWTEGPQHF
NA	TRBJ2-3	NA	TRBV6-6	TGTGCCAGCAGTCCATTAAACAGGGGGGGTCGGGATACGCAGTATTTT	CASSPLNRGGRDTQYF
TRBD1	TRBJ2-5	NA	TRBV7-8	TGTGCCAGCAGCTTAGGAGCAGGGGGAGAGACCCAGTACTTC	CASSLGAGGETQYF
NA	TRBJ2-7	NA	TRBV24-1	TGTGCCACCAGGACCCCCGGGACACCCGCCTACGAGCAGTACTTC	CATRTPGTPAYEQYF
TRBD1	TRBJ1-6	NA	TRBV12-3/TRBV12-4	TGTGCCAGCTCGCGGACAGGGAATTCACCCCTCCACTTT	CASSRTGNSPLHF
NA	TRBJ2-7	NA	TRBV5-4	TGTGCCAGCAGCCTCACGACGGGCTACGAGCAGTACTTC	CASSLTTGYEQYF
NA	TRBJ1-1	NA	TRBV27	TGTGCCAGCGGGAGAGGCAGAATCATGAACACTGAAGCTTTCTTT	CASGRGRIMNTEAFF
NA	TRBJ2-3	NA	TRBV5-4	TGTGCCAGCAGCCATCGGGGCAGTAGCACAGATACGCAGTATTTT	CASSHRGSSTDTQYF
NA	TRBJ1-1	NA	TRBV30	TGTGCCTGGAGTCTGTCCACTGAAGCTTTCTTT	CAWSLSTEAFF
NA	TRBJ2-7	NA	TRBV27	TGTGCCAGCAGTTTATCTAACGCAGGGGGGACCTACGAGCAGTACTTC	CASSLSNAGGTYEQYF
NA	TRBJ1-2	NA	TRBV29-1	TGCAGCGTTGACGGGGGGCGCGGTGGCTACACCTTC	CSVDGGRGGYTF
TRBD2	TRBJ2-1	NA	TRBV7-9	TGTGCCAGCAGTGGAGGAGCGGGAGCTCGTCCCAATGAGCAGTTCTTC	CASSGGAGARPNEQFF
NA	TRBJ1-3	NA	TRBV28	TGTGCCAGCAGTACGATTAAAGGGGCGGGAAACACCATATATTTT	CASSTIKGAGNTIYF
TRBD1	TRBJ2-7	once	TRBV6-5	TGTGCCAGCAGCGGACAGGGTCTCCACGAGCAGTACTTC	CASSGQGLHEQYF
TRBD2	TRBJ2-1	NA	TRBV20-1	TGCAGTGCTAGTGGGCTAGCGGGGGCCTCGGGTGAGCAGTTCTTC	CSASGLAGASGEQFF
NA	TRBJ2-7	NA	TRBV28	TGTGCCAGCAGCTCTCAAAGTAGCGGAAGCCCCTACGAGCAGTACTTC	CASSSQSSGSPYEQYF
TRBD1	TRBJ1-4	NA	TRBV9	TGTGCCAGCAGCGCCGGGACAGCCACTAATGAAAAACTGTTTTTT	CASSAGTATNEKLFF
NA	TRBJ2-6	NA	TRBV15	TGTGCCACCAGCAGAGCCGGGTCTGGGGCCAACGTCCTGACTTTC	CATSRAGSGANVLTF